The 14 T cell receptor beta chains below come from one sample, sequenced in a study of OX40 agonist ivuxolimab in advanced cancers. The assay was immunoSEQ multiplex PCR, and TCRdb's table has in-frame clones only and misses some. Of fewer than 25,000 clones in the sample, under 90% were seen once. The material sequenced was CD4+ or CD8+ T cells sorted from blood, taken in a trial of the OX40 agonist ivuxolimab. All receptors derive from an adult with an advanced solid tumor such as melanoma, head and neck, liver or kidney cancer.

The chain links TRBV28 to TRBJ2-3; D is ambiguous. Between the trimmed V and J ends, which lost 2 bases and 0 bases, there was a span of 6 bases. The CDR3 sequence is 14 residues long. Germline V lookup: CDR1 MDHEN, CDR2 SYDVKM. The CDR3 loop reads CASSLGDSTDTQYF. The DNA of the CDR3 is TGTGCCAGCAGTTTAGGAGACAGCACAGATACGCAGTATTTT.

The chain combines TRBV4-1 with TRBJ2-7; TRBD2 might be the D (5 bases). With 0 bases removed from V and 4 bases from J, the gap between germline ends came to 13 bases. Looked up from germline, CDR1 is MGHRA and CDR2 is YSYEKL. The CDR3 spans 15 residues. The CDR3 here is CASSQDLGLGYEQYF. CDR3 nucleotide sequence: TGCGCCAGCAGCCAAGATCTTGGACTCGGGTACGAGCAGTACTTC.

The genes are TRBV27 and TRBJ2-7, with TRBD1 matching over 9 bases. Germline lookup yields CDR1 MNHEY and CDR2 SMNVEV (reference sequence). The V gene end was trimmed by 5 bases and the J gene end by 4 bases; junction bases not matched to a gene: 3. This CDR3 has 13 amino acids. CDR3: CASSEGQGYEQYF. CDR3 nucleotide sequence: TGTGCCAGCAGTGAGGGACAGGGTTACGAGCAGTACTTC.

This chain links TRBV27 with TRBJ2-2; 10 bases are shared with TRBD1. V dropped 9 bases and J dropped 7; count of bases not matched to a gene: 14. The CDR3 loop spans 16 amino acids. From germline, CDR1 is MNHEY and CDR2 SMNVEV (reference sequence). This chain's CDR3 is CASSLEGQGWGGELFF. The CDR3 DNA follows: TGTGCCAGTAGTCTGGAGGGACAGGGGTGGGGCGGGGAGCTGTTTTTT.

This chain uses TRBV28 with TRBJ2-1; D is perhaps TRBD1 (5 bases). Germline values: CDR1 MDHEN, CDR2 SYDVKM. The CDR3 is 13 residues long. V was cut by 6 bases and J by 7 bases, with 13 bases left in between. The CDR3 region is CASSPAAGNEQFF. CDR3 nucleotide sequence: TGTGCCAGCAGCCCGGCGGCAGGGAATGAGCAGTTCTTC.

The rearrangement links TRBV10-3 to TRBJ2-3; D is possibly TRBD2 (5 bases). Deletions cut 11 bases from V and 6 bases from J, with 15 bases between. Germline V gives CDR1 ENHRY, CDR2 SYGVKD. The CDR3 has 12 residues. This chain's CDR3 is CAVSRDSDTQYF. The CDR3 nucleotides are TGTGCCGTTTCGAGGGATTCCGATACGCAGTATTTT.

V usage is TRBV10-3 and J usage is TRBJ2-3; 12 positions agree with TRBD2. Germline V lookup: CDR1 ENHRY, CDR2 SYGVKD. The ends lost 6 bases at V and 2 bases at J; junction bases unmatched: 6. This CDR3 comprises 16 residues. Written as DNA, the CDR3 is TGTGCCATCAGCATGCTAGCGGGGGGGCACACAGATACGCAGTATTTT. Translated: CAISMLAGGHTDTQYF.

The chain links TRBV7-9 to TRBJ1-2; D gene ambiguous. CDR1 and CDR2 (germline): SEHNR, FQNEAQ (reference sequence). CDR3 length: 16 amino acids. The ends were cut back, 4 bases at V and 1 base at J, with 16 bases in the middle. The CDR3 sequence: CASSSLVLAYNYGYTF. Here the CDR3 DNA reads TGTGCCAGCAGCTCCTTGGTTCTCGCTTATAACTATGGCTACACCTTC. Based on the CDR3 plus reference TRBV7-9 and TRBJ1-2, the full variable domain is DTGVSQNPRHKITKRGQNVTFRCDPISEHNRLYWYRQTLGQGPEFLTYFQNEAQLEKSRLLSDRFSAERPKGSFSTLEIQRTEQGDSAMYLCASSSLVLAYNYGYTFGSGTRLTVV.

The rearrangement uses TRBV11-2 and TRBJ2-3, with TRBD2 matching 8 bases. In germline, CDR1 is SGHAT, CDR2 FQNNGV. Losses at the gene ends were 4 bases for V and 2 bases for J; bases not matched to a gene: 2. This CDR3 has 14 residues. CDR3 region: CASSYGGATDTQYF. DNA of the CDR3: TGTGCCAGCAGCTACGGGGGGGCCACAGATACGCAGTATTTT.

This sequence joins TRBV5-1 and TRBJ1-1; 9 bases are shared with TRBD1. The CDR3 consists of 14 residues. The germline V gene encodes CDR1 SGHRS and CDR2 YFSETQ. V was clipped by 0 bases and J by 5 bases; unmatched bases: 2. The CDR3 region is CASSLGQGETEAFF. The CDR3 region has the DNA TGCGCCAGCAGCTTGGGACAGGGGGAGACTGAAGCTTTCTTT.

This clone came up once. V is TRBV10-1 and J is TRBJ2-1; D is ambiguous. Germline assignment: CDR1 WNHNN and CDR2 SYGVQD (reference sequence). CDR3 length: 14 residues. Trimming took off 2 bases at V and 0 bases at J, with 5 bases between the two ends. The CDR3 reads CASSEGSSYNEQFF. The DNA of the CDR3 is TGCGCCAGCAGTGAGGGTAGCTCCTACAATGAGCAGTTCTTC.

This clone qualifies as medium-sized. The chain recombines TRBV28 with TRBJ1-1; unclear D gene. Trimming pared 3 bases from V and 0 bases from J, leaving 11 bases between. This CDR3 is 15 amino acids long. Germline CDR1 MDHEN, CDR2 SYDVKM. CDR3 sequence: CASSLRRNMNTEAFF. The CDR3 DNA follows: TGTGCCAGCAGTTTGCGTAGGAATATGAACACTGAAGCTTTCTTT.

This clone was observed a handful of times. The rearrangement links TRBV6-5 to TRBJ1-2; maybe TRBD1 (5 bases). Germline V gene sequence: CDR1 MNHEY, CDR2 SVGAGI. The ends were cut back, 2 bases at V and 8 bases at J, with 9 bases in the middle. This CDR3 contains 12 residues. CDR3 loop: CASSYGGSGYTF. The CDR3 bases are TGTGCCAGCAGTTACGGGGGGAGCGGCTACACCTTC.

The V call is TRBV4-2, the J call TRBJ2-7; 8 bases map to TRBD2. Germline loops: CDR1 LGHNA, CDR2 YNFKEQ. J lost 2 bases, V lost 3 bases, and 6 bases had no gene match. The CDR3 is 15 residues long. In DNA, the CDR3 is TGTGCCAGCAGCCACAGCGGGGGCAGGCCCTACGAGCAGTACTTC. Translated, it gives CASSHSGGRPYEQYF.